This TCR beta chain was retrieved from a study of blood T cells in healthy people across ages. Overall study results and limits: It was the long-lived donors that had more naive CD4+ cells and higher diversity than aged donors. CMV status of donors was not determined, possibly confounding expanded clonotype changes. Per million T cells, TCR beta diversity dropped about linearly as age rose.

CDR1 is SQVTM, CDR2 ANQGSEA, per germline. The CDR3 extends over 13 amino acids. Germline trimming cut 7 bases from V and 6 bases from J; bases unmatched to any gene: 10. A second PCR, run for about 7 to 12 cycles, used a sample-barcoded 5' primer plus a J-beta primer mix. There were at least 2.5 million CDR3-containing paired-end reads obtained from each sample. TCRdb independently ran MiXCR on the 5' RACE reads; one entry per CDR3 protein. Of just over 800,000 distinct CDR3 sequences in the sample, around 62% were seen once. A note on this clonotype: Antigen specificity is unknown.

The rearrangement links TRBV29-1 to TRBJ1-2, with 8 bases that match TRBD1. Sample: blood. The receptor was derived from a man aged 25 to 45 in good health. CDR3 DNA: TGCAGCGCAGAAGGTGGCAGGGGGCATGGCTACACCTTC. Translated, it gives CSAEGGRGHGYTF.